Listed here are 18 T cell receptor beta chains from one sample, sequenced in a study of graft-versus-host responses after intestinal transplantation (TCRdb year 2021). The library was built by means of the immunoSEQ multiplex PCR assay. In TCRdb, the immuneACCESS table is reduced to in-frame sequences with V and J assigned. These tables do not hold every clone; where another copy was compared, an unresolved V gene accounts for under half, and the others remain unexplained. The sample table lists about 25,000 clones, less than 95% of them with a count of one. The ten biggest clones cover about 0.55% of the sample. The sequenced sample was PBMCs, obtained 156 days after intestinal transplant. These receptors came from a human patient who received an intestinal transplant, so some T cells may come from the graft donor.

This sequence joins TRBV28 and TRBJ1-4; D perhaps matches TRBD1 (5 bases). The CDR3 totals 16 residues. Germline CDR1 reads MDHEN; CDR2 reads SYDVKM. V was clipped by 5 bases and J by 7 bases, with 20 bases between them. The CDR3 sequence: CASSIYGAARGEKLFF. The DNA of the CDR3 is TGTGCCAGCAGTATTTATGGGGCAGCGCGGGGTGAAAAACTGTTTTTT. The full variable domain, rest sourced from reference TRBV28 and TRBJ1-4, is DVKVTQSSRYLVKRTGEKVFLECVQDMDHENMFWYRQDPGLGLRLIYFSYDVKMKEKGDIPEGYSVSREKKERFSLILESASTNQTSMYLCASSIYGAARGEKLFFGSGTQLSVL.

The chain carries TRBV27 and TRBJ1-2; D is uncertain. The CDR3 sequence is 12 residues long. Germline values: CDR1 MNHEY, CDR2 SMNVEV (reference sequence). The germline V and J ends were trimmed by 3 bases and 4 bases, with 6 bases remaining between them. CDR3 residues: CASSFGAYGYTF. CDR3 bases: TGTGCCAGCAGTTTCGGAGCCTATGGCTACACCTTC.

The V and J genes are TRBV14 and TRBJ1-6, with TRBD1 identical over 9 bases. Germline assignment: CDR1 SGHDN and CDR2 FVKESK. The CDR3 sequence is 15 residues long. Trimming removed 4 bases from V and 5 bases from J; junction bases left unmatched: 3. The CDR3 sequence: CASSLGTGHNSPLHF. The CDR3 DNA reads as TGTGCCAGCAGCCTCGGGACAGGGCATAATTCACCCCTCCACTTT.

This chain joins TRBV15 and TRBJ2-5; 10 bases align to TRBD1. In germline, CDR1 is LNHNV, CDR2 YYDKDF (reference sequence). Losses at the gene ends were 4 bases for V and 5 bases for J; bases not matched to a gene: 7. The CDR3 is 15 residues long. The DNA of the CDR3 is TGTGCCACCAGCAACCCGGACAGGGGGTCCGAGACCCAGTACTTC. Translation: CATSNPDRGSETQYF.

The CDR3 loop reads CASSTGQGVVGNEQFF. The CDR3 DNA sequence: TGTGCCAGTAGTACCGGACAGGGAGTTGTTGGTAATGAGCAGTTCTTC. This chain connects TRBV19 to TRBJ2-1, with 8 bases that match TRBD1. The junction had 12 bases not matched to a gene; V was cut back by 4 bases and J by 7 bases. The length of the CDR3 is 16 residues. Looked up from germline, CDR1 is LNHDA and CDR2 is SQIVND (reference sequence).

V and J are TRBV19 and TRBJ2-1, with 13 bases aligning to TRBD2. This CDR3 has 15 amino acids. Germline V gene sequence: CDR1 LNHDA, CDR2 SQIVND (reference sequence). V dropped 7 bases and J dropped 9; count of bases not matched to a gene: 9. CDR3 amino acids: CASTSLAGGRVEQFF. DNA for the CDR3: TGTGCCAGTACCTCACTAGCGGGAGGGCGCGTTGAGCAGTTCTTC.

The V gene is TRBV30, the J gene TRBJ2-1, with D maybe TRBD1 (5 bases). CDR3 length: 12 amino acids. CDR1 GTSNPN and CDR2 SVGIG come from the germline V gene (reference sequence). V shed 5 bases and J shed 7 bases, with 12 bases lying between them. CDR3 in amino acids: CAWGWTPNEQFF. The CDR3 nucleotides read TGTGCCTGGGGTTGGACACCGAATGAGCAGTTCTTC.

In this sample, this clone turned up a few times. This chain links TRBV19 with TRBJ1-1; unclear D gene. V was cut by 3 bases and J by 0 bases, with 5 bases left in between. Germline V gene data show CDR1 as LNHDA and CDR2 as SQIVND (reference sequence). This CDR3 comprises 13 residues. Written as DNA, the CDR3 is TGTGCCAGTAGTATGTGGTTGAACACTGAAGCTTTCTTT. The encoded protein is CASSMWLNTEAFF. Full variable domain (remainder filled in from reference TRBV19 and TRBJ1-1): DGGITQSPKYLFRKEGQNVTLSCEQNLNHDAMYWYRQDPGQGLRLIYYSQIVNDFQKGDIAEGYSVSREKKESFPLTVTSAQKNPTAFYLCASSMWLNTEAFFGQGTRLTVV.

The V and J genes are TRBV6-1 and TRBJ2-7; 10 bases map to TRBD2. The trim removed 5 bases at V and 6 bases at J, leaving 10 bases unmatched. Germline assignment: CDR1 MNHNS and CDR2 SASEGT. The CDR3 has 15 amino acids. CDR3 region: CASSPAAGGPLEQYF. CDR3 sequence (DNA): TGTGCCAGCAGTCCGGCAGCGGGAGGGCCGCTCGAGCAGTACTTC.

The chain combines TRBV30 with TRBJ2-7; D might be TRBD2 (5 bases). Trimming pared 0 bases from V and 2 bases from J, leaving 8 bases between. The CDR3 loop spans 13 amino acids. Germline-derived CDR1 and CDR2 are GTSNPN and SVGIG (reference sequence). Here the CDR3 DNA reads TGTGCCTGGAGTGTTGTGCGGGCCTACGAGCAGTACTTC. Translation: CAWSVVRAYEQYF.

Written as DNA, the CDR3 is TGTGCCAGCAGTTATGGCCTAGCGGGTTGGGAGCAGTTCTTC. This gives the protein CASSYGLAGWEQFF. This rearrangement joins TRBV6-6 to TRBJ2-1; 8 nucleotides line up with TRBD2. Losses at the gene ends were 3 bases for V and 10 bases for J; bases not matched to a gene: 8. Germline CDR1 MNHNY, CDR2 SVGAGI (reference sequence). The CDR3 sequence is 14 residues long.

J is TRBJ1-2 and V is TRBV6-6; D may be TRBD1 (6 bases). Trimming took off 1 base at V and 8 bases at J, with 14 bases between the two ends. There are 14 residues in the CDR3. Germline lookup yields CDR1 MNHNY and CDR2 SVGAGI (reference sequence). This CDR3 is CASSYYLRGSGYTF. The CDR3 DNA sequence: TGTGCCAGCAGTTACTACCTCAGGGGAAGCGGCTACACCTTC.

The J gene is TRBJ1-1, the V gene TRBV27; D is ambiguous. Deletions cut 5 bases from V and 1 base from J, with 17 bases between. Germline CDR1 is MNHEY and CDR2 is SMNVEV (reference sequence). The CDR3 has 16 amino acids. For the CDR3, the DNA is TGTGCCAGCAGTCCGAGCCGGTTTGATCGGAACACTGAAGCTTTCTTT. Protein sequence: CASSPSRFDRNTEAFF.

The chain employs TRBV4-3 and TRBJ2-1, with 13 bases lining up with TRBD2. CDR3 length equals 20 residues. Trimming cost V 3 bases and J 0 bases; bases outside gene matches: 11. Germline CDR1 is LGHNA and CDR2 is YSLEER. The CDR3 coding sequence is TGCGCCAGCAGCCAGGATCAAACTAGCGGGGGGGACAGCTCCTACAATGAGCAGTTCTTC. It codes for CASSQDQTSGGDSSYNEQFF.

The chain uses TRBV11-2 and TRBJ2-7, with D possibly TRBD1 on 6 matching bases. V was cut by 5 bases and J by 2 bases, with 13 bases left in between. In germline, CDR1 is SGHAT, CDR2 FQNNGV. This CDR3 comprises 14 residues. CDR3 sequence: CASSRDGQTYEQYF. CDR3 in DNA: TGTGCCAGCAGCCGGGACGGACAGACCTACGAGCAGTACTTC. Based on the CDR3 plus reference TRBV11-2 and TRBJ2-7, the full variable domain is EAGVAQSPRYKIIEKRQSVAFWCNPISGHATLYWYQQILGQGPKLLIQFQNNGVVDDSQLPKDRFSAERLKGVDSTLKIQPAKLEDSAVYLCASSRDGQTYEQYFGPGTRLTVT.

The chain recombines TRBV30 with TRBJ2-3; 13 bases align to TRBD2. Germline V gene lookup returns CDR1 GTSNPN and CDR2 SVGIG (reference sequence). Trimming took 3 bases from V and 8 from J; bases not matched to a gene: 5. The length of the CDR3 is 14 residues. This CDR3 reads CAWRLAGGPGTQYF. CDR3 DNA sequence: TGTGCCTGGAGACTAGCGGGAGGGCCTGGTACGCAGTATTTT.

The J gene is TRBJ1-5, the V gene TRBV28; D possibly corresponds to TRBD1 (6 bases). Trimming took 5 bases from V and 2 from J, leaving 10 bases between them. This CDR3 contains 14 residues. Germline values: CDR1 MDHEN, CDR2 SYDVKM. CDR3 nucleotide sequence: TGTGCCAGCAGTGTGTACAGGGGCAATCAGCCCCAGCATTTT. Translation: CASSVYRGNQPQHF.

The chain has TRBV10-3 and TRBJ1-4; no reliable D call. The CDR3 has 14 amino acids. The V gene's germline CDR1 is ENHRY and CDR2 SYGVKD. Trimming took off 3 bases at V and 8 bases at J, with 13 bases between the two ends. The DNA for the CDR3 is TGTGCCATCAGTGATCCGGACTTGGGGGAAAAACTGTTTTTT. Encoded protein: CAISDPDLGEKLFF.